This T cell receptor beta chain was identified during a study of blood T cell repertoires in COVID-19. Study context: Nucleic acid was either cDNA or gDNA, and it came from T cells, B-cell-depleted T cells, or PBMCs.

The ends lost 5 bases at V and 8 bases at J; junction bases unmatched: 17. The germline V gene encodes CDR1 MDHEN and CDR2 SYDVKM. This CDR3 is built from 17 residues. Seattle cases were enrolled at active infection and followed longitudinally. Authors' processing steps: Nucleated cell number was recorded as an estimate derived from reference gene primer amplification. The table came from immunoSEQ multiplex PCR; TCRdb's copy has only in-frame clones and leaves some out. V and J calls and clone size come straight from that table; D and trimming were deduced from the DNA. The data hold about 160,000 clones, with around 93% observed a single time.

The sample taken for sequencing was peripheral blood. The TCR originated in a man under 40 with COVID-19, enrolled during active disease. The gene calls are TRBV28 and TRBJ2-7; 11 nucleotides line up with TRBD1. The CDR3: CASSLYPGGQGVPQQYF. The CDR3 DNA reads TGTGCCAGCAGTCTCTACCCGGGGGGACAGGGGGTCCCCCAGCAGTACTTC.